This section outlines one T cell receptor beta chain sequence together with its context. Only a few counts were recorded for this clonotype. No antigen is known for it. Per-base quality was not reported, and no clone a single base away is much larger than it. From a lookup of the germline V gene, CDR1 and CDR2 are SGHRS and YFSETQ. The CDR3 goes from the cysteine to the phenylalanine over 15 residues. This entry keeps only the CDR3 DNA: 45 bases, framed from base 1. V and J are truncated by 0 bases and 2 bases respectively, leaving an intervening sequence of 9 bases. Library construction relied on PCR. TCRdb lists the instrument as Illumina HiSeq 2500. TCR library preparation used molecular barcoding, with unique molecular identifiers applied to normalize quantification of the TCRbeta repertoire. Using fastp at Q25 and MiXCR, TCRdb reprocessed the public reads and kept productive beta chains. Entries that share a CDR3 protein sequence are merged under the most common genes and DNA. The sample table lists about 540,000 distinct CDR3 sequences, around 20% of them with a count of one. The ten largest make up 2.5% to 3.5% of the sample.

This specimen belongs to a study of T-cell reconstitution after alpha-beta-depleted transplantation in children (dated by TCRdb to between 2015 and 2016). Turning to the overall study: Using TCR repertoire profiling, the study quantitatively followed how T-cell immune reconstitution unfolded in children after TCRalphabeta/CD19-depleted allogeneic hematopoietic cell transplantation.

The origin of this receptor is a human donor who donated a stem cell graft to a child with acute lymphoblastic leukemia. This material consisted of PBMCs from the stem cell graft donor, taken from the stem cell graft. The sequence joins TRBV5-1 to TRBJ2-1; there is no confident call for the D gene. The sequenced DNA: TGCGCCAGCAGCTTGGGGCCAACTACCTACAATGAGCAGTTCTTC. This sequence encodes CASSLGPTTYNEQFF.